The 16 T cell receptor beta chains listed next were all sequenced from one sample in a study of blood T cell repertoires in COVID-19. Sequencing used immunoSEQ multiplex PCR; TCRdb keeps in-frame clones, though not all of them. This sample carries about 210,000 clones, 80% of them seen once, and the ten largest clones take 3.5% to 4.5%. The specimen was PBMCs or T cells enriched from blood (not recorded which). These receptors came from a man younger than 40 with acute COVID-19.

The V and J genes are TRBV9 and TRBJ2-5; 11 positions agree with TRBD2. The V and J ends lost 3 bases and 3 bases, in that order; junction bases with no gene match: 7. Germline V CDR1 and CDR2: SGDLS, YYNGEE. This CDR3 has 16 amino acids. CDR3 protein: CASSGPLAGGEETQYF. In DNA form, the CDR3 reads TGTGCCAGCAGCGGACCCCTAGCGGGGGGAGAAGAGACCCAGTACTTC.

The V call is TRBV18, the J call TRBJ1-2; 10 bases fit TRBD1. The CDR3 totals 15 residues. Unmatched junction bases numbered 5, after V lost 1 base and J lost 6 bases. The germline V gene encodes CDR1 KGHSH and CDR2 LQKENI. The DNA for the CDR3 is TGTGCCAGCTCACCACGCGACAGGGGGCGCGATGGCTACACCTTC. Amino acids: CASSPRDRGRDGYTF.

The gene calls are TRBV12-5 and TRBJ1-1, with unresolved D. CDR3 length: 11 residues. Trimming shortened V by 8 bases and J by 7 bases, and 11 bases separated the two germline ends. The germline gives CDR1 LGHNT, CDR2 FRNRAP. DNA for the CDR3: TGTGCTAGTTGCCTAAATCGTGAAGCTTTCTTT. This sequence encodes CASCLNREAFF.

This sequence joins TRBV5-1 and TRBJ2-6, with no clear D. Trimming took 0 bases from V and 4 from J, leaving 8 bases between them. The CDR3 loop spans 15 amino acids. Germline V CDR1 and CDR2: SGHRS, YFSETQ. CDR3 region: CASSLDVAGANVLTF. In DNA form, the CDR3 reads TGCGCCAGCAGCTTGGACGTAGCAGGGGCCAACGTCCTGACTTTC.

This clone was seen more than once but under ten times. V is TRBV6-4 and J is TRBJ2-1, with D maybe TRBD1 (6 bases). V lost 6 bases and J 3 bases, leaving 15 bases between the germline ends. Germline V gene lookup returns CDR1 MRHNA and CDR2 SNTAGT. CDR3 length: 15 residues. In nucleotides, the CDR3 is TGTGCCAGCAGCAGAACCGGGACATTCTACAATGAGCAGTTCTTC. As protein: CASSRTGTFYNEQFF.

J is TRBJ1-6 and V is TRBV4-1; a possible D gene is TRBD1 (5 bases). V was cut by 1 base and J by 9 bases, with 10 bases left in between. This CDR3 has 14 amino acids. Per the germline V gene, CDR1 is MGHRA and CDR2 is YSYEKL. The CDR3 here is CASSQVGPGSPLHF. The CDR3 DNA is TGCGCCAGCAGCCAAGTGGGGCCCGGTTCACCCCTCCACTTT.

The gene calls are TRBV5-1 and TRBJ2-4; 7 nucleotides match TRBD2. Unmatched junction bases numbered 9, after V lost 1 base and J lost 8 bases. CDR3 size: 15 residues. Germline-derived CDR1 and CDR2 are SGHRS and YFSETQ. CDR3 sequence reads: CASSLRGVARDIQYF. The CDR3 bases are TGCGCCAGCAGCTTGCGGGGGGTTGCACGGGACATTCAGTACTTC.

The chain recombines TRBV19 with TRBJ1-6, with TRBD1 matching over 7 bases. The junction had 11 bases not matched to a gene; V was cut back by 4 bases and J by 8 bases. The CDR3 is made up of 16 amino acids. Germline loops: CDR1 LNHDA, CDR2 SQIVND (reference sequence). In DNA, the CDR3 is TGTGCCAGTAGTACCCGGACAGGCCCTGGGCATTCACCCCTCCACTTT. Encoded protein: CASSTRTGPGHSPLHF.

The CDR3: CASSTSGLMNTEAFF. CDR3 DNA sequence: TGTGCCAGCAGTACCTCGGGACTGATGAACACTGAAGCTTTCTTT. V is TRBV28 and J is TRBJ1-1, with TRBD1 as a possible D gene (5 bases). V was pared by 5 bases and J by 0 bases, with 13 bases between. The germline V gene encodes CDR1 MDHEN and CDR2 SYDVKM. This CDR3 has 15 amino acids.

This clone came up once. The rearrangement uses TRBV6-5 and TRBJ1-2; D is uncertain. Germline-derived CDR1 and CDR2 are MNHEY and SVGAGI. V was pared by 0 bases and J by 2 bases, with 7 bases between. This CDR3 is 14 amino acids long. CDR3 sequence reads: CASSYSIGNYGYTF. The CDR3 DNA reads as TGTGCCAGCAGTTACTCGATCGGGAACTATGGCTACACCTTC.

V and J are TRBV5-5 and TRBJ2-1, with 11 positions matching TRBD2. The germline CDR1 and CDR2 sequences are SGHKS and YYEKEE (reference sequence). This CDR3 comprises 14 residues. V gave up 4 bases and J gave up 8 bases; unmatched junction bases: 5. CDR3 coding DNA: TGTGCCAGCAGCCAGCTAGCGGGGGGATATGAGCAGTTCTTC. It translates to CASSQLAGGYEQFF.

This sequence joins TRBV5-5 and TRBJ2-5; 9 bases line up with TRBD2. This CDR3 contains 17 residues. With V trimmed by 2 bases and J by 5 bases, 13 bases remained unmatched. Germline V gene sequence: CDR1 SGHKS, CDR2 YYEKEE (reference sequence). The chain's CDR3 is CASSFEITSGFGETQYF. CDR3 nucleotides: TGTGCCAGCAGCTTTGAGATAACTAGCGGGTTCGGGGAGACCCAGTACTTC. Full variable domain (outside the CDR3, taken from reference TRBV5-5 and TRBJ2-5): DAGVTQSPTHLIKTRGQQVTLRCSPISGHKSVSWYQQVLGQGPQFIFQYYEKEERGRGNFPDRFSARQFPNYSSELNVNALLLGDSALYLCASSFEITSGFGETQYFGPGTRLLVL.

The chain recombines TRBV2 with TRBJ2-5, with D possibly TRBD1 on 5 matching bases. V was cut by 0 bases and J by 2 bases, with 10 bases left in between. The CDR3 covers 15 residues. Germline loops: CDR1 SNHLY, CDR2 FYNNEI. CDR3 protein: CASSEAHGAQETQYF. CDR3 nucleotide sequence: TGTGCCAGCAGTGAAGCTCATGGGGCTCAAGAGACCCAGTACTTC.

The CDR3 reads CASSTYGGKETQYF. For the CDR3, the DNA is TGTGCCAGCAGCACCTACGGGGGGAAGGAGACCCAGTACTTC. This rearrangement joins TRBV9 to TRBJ2-5, with 7 bases fitting TRBD2. The CDR3 spans 14 residues. In germline, CDR1 is SGDLS, CDR2 YYNGEE. The V and J ends lost 4 bases and 5 bases, in that order; junction bases with no gene match: 8.

The chain recombines TRBV5-4 with TRBJ2-7; D might be TRBD2 (6 bases). CDR3 length: 14 amino acids. Trimming removed 0 bases from V and 3 bases from J, with 10 bases in between. Germline assignment: CDR1 SGHNT and CDR2 YYREEE (reference sequence). The CDR3 here is CASSLGLGNYEQYF. CDR3 nucleotide sequence: TGTGCCAGCAGCTTGGGACTAGGGAACTACGAGCAGTACTTC.

V is TRBV12-5 and J is TRBJ2-4; D perhaps matches TRBD1 (7 bases). The CDR3 spans 14 residues. Trimming cost V 7 bases and J 7 bases, with 17 bases left between them. The germline CDR1 and CDR2 sequences are LGHNT and FRNRAP. CDR3 in DNA: TGTGCTAGTGCTCCGGAGGGGGCGAGGAACATTCAGTACTTC. Its protein product is CASAPEGARNIQYF.